The rows below give T cell receptor beta chains drawn from one sample of a study of OX40 agonist ivuxolimab in advanced cancers. Here immunoSEQ multiplex PCR was the method, and the copy in TCRdb shows in-frame clones only, minus some. The table shows approximately 69,000 clones, with about 85% occurring only once. This specimen was CD4+ or CD8+ T cells sorted from blood, taken in a trial of the OX40 agonist ivuxolimab. All receptors derive from an adult with an advanced solid tumor such as melanoma, head and neck, liver or kidney cancer. CDR3s include the opening cysteine and the closing phenylalanine or tryptophan. Fields, in order: D gene, J gene, V gene, clone size, CDR3 protein, CDR3 DNA. A D gene is named only where the DNA matches it firmly. Clone size is shown for a subset of rows, as once, few, many or a class of expanded clone.

NA | TRBJ1-2 | TRBV2 | few | CASSVGETYGYTF | TGTGCCAGCTCCGTGGGGGAAACTTATGGCTACACCTTC
NA | TRBJ1-2 | TRBV6-5 | NA | CASSPRYGYTF | TGTGCCAGCTCTCCTCGCTATGGCTACACCTTC
TRBD2 | TRBJ2-1 | TRBV19 | NA | CASSIGGGAYNEQFF | TGTGCCAGTAGTATTGGGGGGGGAGCCTACAATGAGCAGTTCTTC
NA | TRBJ1-5 | TRBV19 | NA | CASSPSRPGEGDYSNQPQHF | TGTGCCAGTAGTCCCTCGAGGCCGGGAGAGGGTGACTATAGCAATCAGCCCCAGCATTTT
NA | TRBJ1-2 | TRBV4-1 | NA | CASSQQYGGYTF | TGCGCCAGCAGCCAACAATATGGAGGCTACACCTTC
NA | TRBJ1-5 | TRBV28 | NA | CATQQGPQPQHF | TGTGCCACCCAACAGGGTCCCCAGCCCCAGCATTTT
NA | TRBJ2-1 | TRBV28 | NA | CASSLDGAYNEQFF | TGTGCCAGCAGTTTGGACGGGGCCTACAATGAGCAGTTCTTC
NA | TRBJ2-2 | TRBV6-1 | NA | CASSELGVNTGELFF | TGTGCCAGCAGTGAATTGGGGGTGAACACCGGGGAGCTGTTTTTT
TRBD1 | TRBJ1-4 | TRBV2 | NA | CASSPGQGREKLFF | TGTGCCAGCAGTCCGGGACAGGGACGAGAAAAACTGTTTTTT
TRBD1 | TRBJ1-4 | TRBV7-3 | NA | CASSPTGTGDEKLFF | TGTGCCAGCAGCCCGACTGGGACAGGGGATGAAAAACTGTTTTTT
NA | TRBJ1-2 | TRBV4-3 | NA | CASSQAHANYGYTF | TGCGCCAGCAGCCAAGCCCATGCAAACTATGGCTACACCTTC
TRBD1 | TRBJ1-1 | TRBV18 | NA | CASSQPDRGEAFF | TGTGCCAGCTCACAACCAGACAGGGGCGAAGCTTTCTTT
TRBD2 | TRBJ2-1 | TRBV25-1 | NA | CASSGLAGPHEQFF | TGTGCCAGCAGTGGGCTAGCGGGACCACATGAGCAGTTCTTC
NA | TRBJ2-5 | TRBV21-1 | NA | CASSQLSALETQYF | TGTGCCAGCAGCCAGTTATCGGCGTTAGAGACCCAGTACTTC
TRBD1 | TRBJ2-7 | TRBV30 | NA | CAWASTGASYEQYF | TGTGCCTGGGCAAGTACAGGGGCCTCCTACGAGCAGTACTTC
NA | TRBJ2-5 | TRBV28 | NA | CASSRSQIGQETQYF | TGTGCCAGCAGCCGATCACAGATCGGCCAAGAGACCCAGTACTTC